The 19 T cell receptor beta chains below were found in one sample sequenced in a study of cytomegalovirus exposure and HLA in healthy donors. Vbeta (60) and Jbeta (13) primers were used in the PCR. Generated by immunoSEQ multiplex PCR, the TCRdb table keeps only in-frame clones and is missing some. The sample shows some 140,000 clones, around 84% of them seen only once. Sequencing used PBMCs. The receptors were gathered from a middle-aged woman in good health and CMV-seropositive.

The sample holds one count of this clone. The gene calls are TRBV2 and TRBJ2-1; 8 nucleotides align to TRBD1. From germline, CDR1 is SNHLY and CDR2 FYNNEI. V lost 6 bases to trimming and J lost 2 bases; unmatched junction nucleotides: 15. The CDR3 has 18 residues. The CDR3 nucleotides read TGTGCCAGCAGAAAGGTTACACAGGGGGAAGATCCCTACAATGAGCAGTTCTTC. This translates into CASRKVTQGEDPYNEQFF.

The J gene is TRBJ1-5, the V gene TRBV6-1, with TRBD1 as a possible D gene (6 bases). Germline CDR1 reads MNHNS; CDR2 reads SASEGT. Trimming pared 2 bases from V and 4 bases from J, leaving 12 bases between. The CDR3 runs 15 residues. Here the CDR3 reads CASSERGQGNQPQHF. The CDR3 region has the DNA TGTGCCAGCAGTGAACGGGGACAAGGGAATCAGCCCCAGCATTTT.

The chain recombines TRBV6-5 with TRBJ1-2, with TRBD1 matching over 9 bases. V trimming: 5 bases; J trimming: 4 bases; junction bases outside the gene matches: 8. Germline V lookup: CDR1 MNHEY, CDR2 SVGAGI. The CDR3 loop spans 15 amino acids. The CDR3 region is CASSKGTGSAYGYTF. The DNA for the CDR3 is TGTGCCAGCAGTAAAGGGACAGGGTCGGCCTATGGCTACACCTTC.

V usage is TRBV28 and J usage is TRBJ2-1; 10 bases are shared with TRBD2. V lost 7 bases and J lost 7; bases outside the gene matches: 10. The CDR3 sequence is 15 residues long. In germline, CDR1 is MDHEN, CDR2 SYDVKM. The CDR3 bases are TGTGCCAGCATCGGAGCGGGAGGGCTGAGGAATGAGCAGTTCTTC. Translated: CASIGAGGLRNEQFF.

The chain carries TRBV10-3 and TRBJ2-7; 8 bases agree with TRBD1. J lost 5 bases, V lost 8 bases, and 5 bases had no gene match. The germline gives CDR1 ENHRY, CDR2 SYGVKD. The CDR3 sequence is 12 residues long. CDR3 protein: CAIGQGADEQYF. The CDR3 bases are TGTGCCATCGGGCAGGGGGCCGACGAGCAGTACTTC.

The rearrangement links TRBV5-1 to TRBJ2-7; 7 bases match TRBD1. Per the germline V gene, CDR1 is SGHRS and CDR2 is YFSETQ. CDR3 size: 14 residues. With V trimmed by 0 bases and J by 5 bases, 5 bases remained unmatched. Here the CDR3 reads CASSLGGQVNEQYF. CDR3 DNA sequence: TGCGCCAGCAGCTTGGGCGGACAGGTGAACGAGCAGTACTTC.

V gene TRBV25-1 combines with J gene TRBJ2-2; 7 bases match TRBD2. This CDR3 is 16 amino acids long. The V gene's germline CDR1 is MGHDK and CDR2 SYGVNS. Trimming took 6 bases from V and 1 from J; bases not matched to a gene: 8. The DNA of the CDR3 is TGTGCCAGCAGCCGATTTAGCGGGCAGAACACCGGGGAGCTGTTTTTT. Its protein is CASSRFSGQNTGELFF.

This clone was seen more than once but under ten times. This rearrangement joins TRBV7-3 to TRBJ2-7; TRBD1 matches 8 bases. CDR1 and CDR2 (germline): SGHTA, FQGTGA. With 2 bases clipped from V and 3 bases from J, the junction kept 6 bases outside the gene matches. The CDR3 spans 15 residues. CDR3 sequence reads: CASSLVPGGFYEQYF. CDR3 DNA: TGTGCCAGCAGCTTAGTTCCAGGGGGCTTCTACGAGCAGTACTTC.

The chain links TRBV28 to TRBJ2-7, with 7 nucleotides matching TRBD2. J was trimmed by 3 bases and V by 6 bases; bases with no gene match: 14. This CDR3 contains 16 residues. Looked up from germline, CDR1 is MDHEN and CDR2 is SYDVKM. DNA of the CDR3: TGTGCCAGCAGGGGAGCCGGGGACTACCGGCTCTACGAGCAGTACTTC. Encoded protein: CASRGAGDYRLYEQYF.

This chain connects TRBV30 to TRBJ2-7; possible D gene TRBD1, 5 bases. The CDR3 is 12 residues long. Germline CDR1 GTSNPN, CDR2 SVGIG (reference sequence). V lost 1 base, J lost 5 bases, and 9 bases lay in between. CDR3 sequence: CAWSGQFHEQYF. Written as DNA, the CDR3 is TGTGCCTGGAGTGGACAGTTCCACGAGCAGTACTTC.

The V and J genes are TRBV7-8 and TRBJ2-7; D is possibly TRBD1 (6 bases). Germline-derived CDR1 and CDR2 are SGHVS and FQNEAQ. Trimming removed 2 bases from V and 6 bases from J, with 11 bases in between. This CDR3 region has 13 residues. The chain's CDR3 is CASSLSGAVEQYF. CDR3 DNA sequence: TGTGCCAGCAGCTTATCAGGGGCAGTCGAGCAGTACTTC.

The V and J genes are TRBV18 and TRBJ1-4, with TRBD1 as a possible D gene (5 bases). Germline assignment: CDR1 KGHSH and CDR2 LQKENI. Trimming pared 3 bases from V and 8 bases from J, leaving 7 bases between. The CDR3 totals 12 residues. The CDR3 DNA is TGTGCCAGCTCACCGGGGCGGGAAAAACTGTTTTTT. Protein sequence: CASSPGREKLFF. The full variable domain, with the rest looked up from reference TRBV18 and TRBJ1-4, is NAGVMQNPRHLVRRRGQEARLRCSPMKGHSHVYWYRQLPEEGLKFMVYLQKENIIDESGMPKERFSAEFPKEGPSILRIQQVVRGDSAAYFCASSPGREKLFFGSGTQLSVL.

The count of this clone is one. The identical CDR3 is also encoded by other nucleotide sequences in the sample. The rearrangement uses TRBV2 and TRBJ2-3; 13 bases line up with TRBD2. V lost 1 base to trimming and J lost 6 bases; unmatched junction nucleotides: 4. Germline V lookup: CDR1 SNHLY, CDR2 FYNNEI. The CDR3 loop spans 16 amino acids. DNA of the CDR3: TGTGCCAGCAGTGAAGAGGGACTAGCGGGAACGGATACGCAGTATTTT. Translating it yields CASSEEGLAGTDTQYF.

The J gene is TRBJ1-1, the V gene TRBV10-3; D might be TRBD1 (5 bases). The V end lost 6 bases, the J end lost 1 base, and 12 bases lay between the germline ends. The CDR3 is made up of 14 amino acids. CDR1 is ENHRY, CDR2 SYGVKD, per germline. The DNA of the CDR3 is TGTGCCATCAGGCCGACAGAACAGAACACTGAAGCTTTCTTT. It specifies CAIRPTEQNTEAFF.

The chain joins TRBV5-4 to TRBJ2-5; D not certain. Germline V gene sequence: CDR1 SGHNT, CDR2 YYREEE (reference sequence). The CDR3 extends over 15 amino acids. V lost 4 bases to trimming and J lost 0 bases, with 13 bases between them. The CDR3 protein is CASSPKPQYQETQYF. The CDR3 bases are TGTGCCAGCAGCCCCAAACCTCAGTACCAAGAGACCCAGTACTTC.

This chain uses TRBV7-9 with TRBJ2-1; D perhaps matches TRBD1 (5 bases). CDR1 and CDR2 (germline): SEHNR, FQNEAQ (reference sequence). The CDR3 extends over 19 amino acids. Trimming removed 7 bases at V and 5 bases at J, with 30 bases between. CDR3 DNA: TGTGCCAGCACCAGGGATGGGGTCACCCCTAGGGTCCCAAACAATGAGCAGTTCTTC. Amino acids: CASTRDGVTPRVPNNEQFF.

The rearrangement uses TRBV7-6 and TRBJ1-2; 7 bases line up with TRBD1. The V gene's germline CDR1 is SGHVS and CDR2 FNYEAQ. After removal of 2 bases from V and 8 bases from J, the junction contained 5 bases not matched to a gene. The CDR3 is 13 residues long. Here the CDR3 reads CASSLTGVKGYTF. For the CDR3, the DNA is TGTGCCAGCAGCTTAACAGGGGTGAAGGGCTACACCTTC.

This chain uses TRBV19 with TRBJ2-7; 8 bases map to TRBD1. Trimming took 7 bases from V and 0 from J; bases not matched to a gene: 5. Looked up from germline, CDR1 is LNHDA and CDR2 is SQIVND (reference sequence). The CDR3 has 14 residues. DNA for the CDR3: TGTGCCAGTACTTTCACAGGGGGCTCCTACGAGCAGTACTTC. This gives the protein CASTFTGGSYEQYF. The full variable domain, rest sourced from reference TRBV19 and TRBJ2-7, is DGGITQSPKYLFRKEGQNVTLSCEQNLNHDAMYWYRQDPGQGLRLIYYSQIVNDFQKGDIAEGYSVSREKKESFPLTVTSAQKNPTAFYLCASTFTGGSYEQYFGPGTRLTVT.

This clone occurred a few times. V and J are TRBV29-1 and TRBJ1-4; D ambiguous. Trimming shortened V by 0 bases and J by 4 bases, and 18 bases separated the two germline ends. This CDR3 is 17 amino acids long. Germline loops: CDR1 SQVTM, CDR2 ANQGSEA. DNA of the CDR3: TGCAGCGTTGAAGATCTTCCAACACTGCGGATTAATGAAAAACTGTTTTTT. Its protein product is CSVEDLPTLRINEKLFF.